This T cell receptor (beta chain) was sequenced for a study of shared clonotypes between healthy human individuals. Libraries were prepared by immunoSEQ multiplex PCR; TCRdb keeps only in-frame clonotypes and omits some of them. Among under 650,000 clones, around 96% were seen once, and the ten largest hold 0.06%. Germline V gives CDR1 SGHVS, CDR2 FNYEAQ. V was trimmed by 2 bases and J by 1 base, leaving 16 bases between them. The CDR3 consists of 17 residues. This TCR came from a woman in her 30s in good health. The chain uses TRBV7-6 and TRBJ2-3, with unresolved D. The sample comprised naive CD4+ T cells sorted from blood. Subset here: CD45RA+ positively selected. CDR3 bases: TGTGCCAGCAGCTTATGGTCTATTGGTTACGGCACAGATACGCAGTATTTT. Translated: CASSLWSIGYGTDTQYF.